These T cell receptor beta chains were read from a single sample in a study of graft-versus-host responses after intestinal transplantation. These receptors have no known antigen. Some clones are missing from TCRdb's copy, which holds only in-frame ones; the method was immunoSEQ multiplex PCR. The data show 90,000 to 120,000 clones, with 80% to 90% seen just once and around 0.7% held by the top ten. This material consisted of unstimulated CD4+ T cells sorted from spleen or lymph node cells, taken before transplant. These receptors originate from a human donor who was the organ donor for an intestinal transplant. Both conserved end residues are part of each CDR3. The D gene is left open where the match is weak. Size is omitted from some rows. Given values are once, few, many or a class for expanded clones.

TRBV5-1	TRBJ1-1	few	.	CASSLVGVGTGGTEAFF	TGCGCCAGCAGCTTGGTCGGCGTGGGGACGGGGGGAACTGAAGCTTTCTTT
TRBV2	TRBJ2-2	.	.	CASSKAPNTGELFF	TGTGCCAGCAGTAAGGCCCCGAACACCGGGGAGCTGTTTTTT
TRBV7-3	TRBJ2-1	.	TRBD2	CASSGGTSAPLF	TGTGCCAGCAGCGGCGGGACTAGCGCCCCCCTCTTC
TRBV7-3	TRBJ2-3	.	TRBD2	CASSAERGGTDTQYF	TGTGCCAGCAGCGCCGAGCGGGGGGGCACAGATACGCAGTATTTT
TRBV9	TRBJ2-5	.	TRBD1	CASSVDRGPETQYF	TGTGCCAGCAGCGTAGACAGGGGGCCAGAGACCCAGTACTTC
TRBV6-6	TRBJ1-6	.	.	CASSYYPGNNSPLHF	TGTGCCAGCAGTTACTATCCGGGCAATAATTCACCCCTCCACTTT
TRBV6-5	TRBJ1-1	once	TRBD1	CASTGQGRGTEAFF	TGTGCCAGCACCGGACAGGGGAGGGGCACTGAAGCTTTCTTT
TRBV5-4	TRBJ2-1	.	.	CASSLLRNSYNEQFF	TGTGCCAGCAGCTTGTTGAGGAACTCTTACAATGAGCAGTTCTTC
TRBV21-1	TRBJ1-1	.	.	CASSSRDRGPTEAFF	TGTGCCAGCAGCTCACGGGACAGGGGACCGACTGAAGCTTTCTTT
TRBV25-1	TRBJ2-7	.	.	CASSWGDAFSSYEQYF	TGTGCCAGCAGTTGGGGAGATGCGTTCAGCTCCTACGAGCAGTACTTC
TRBV5-6	TRBJ1-5	.	.	CASSLGYSNQPQHF	TGTGCCAGCAGCTTGGGATATAGCAATCAGCCCCAGCATTTT
TRBV6-1	TRBJ1-1	.	.	CASSGQPRGDLTEAFF	TGTGCCAGCAGTGGCCAGCCGCGGGGGGACTTAACTGAGGCTTTCTTT
TRBV6-6	TRBJ1-2	.	TRBD1	CASTTRTGYGYTF	TGTGCCAGCACCACCCGGACAGGGTATGGCTACACCTTC
TRBV6-1	TRBJ2-7	.	.	CANSPTSYSYEQYF	TGTGCCAACAGCCCGACTAGTTACTCCTACGAGCAGTACTTC
TRBV19	TRBJ1-5	.	.	CASSLLQGPYSNQPQHF	TGTGCCAGTAGTCTACTACAGGGACCGTATAGCAATCAGCCCCAGCATTTT
TRBV4-1	TRBJ1-1	.	.	CASSQRRSRDTEAFF	TGCGCCAGCAGCCAAAGAAGGTCGAGGGACACTGAAGCTTTCTTT
TRBV25-1	TRBJ2-3	once	TRBD1	CASSEAGGDTQYF	TGTGCCAGCAGTGAAGCAGGGGGAGATACGCAGTATTTT
TRBV11-2	TRBJ2-5	.	.	CASRRGETQYF	TGTGCCAGCAGACGTGGAGAGACCCAGTACTTC
TRBV2	TRBJ1-1	.	.	CASTAYMDTEAFF	TGTGCCAGCACGGCCTATATGGACACTGAAGCTTTCTTT
TRBV10-2	TRBJ1-5	.	.	CASSATTFYQPQHF	TGCGCCAGCAGCGCCACCACCTTCTATCAGCCCCAGCATTTT
TRBV9	TRBJ2-7	.	TRBD2	CASSVGSGGSSYEQYF	TGTGCCAGCAGCGTAGGTTCGGGGGGGAGCTCCTACGAGCAGTACTTC
TRBV6-6	TRBJ2-3	.	.	CASRTGPINTQYF	TGTGCCAGCAGGACGGGGCCTATAAATACGCAGTATTTT